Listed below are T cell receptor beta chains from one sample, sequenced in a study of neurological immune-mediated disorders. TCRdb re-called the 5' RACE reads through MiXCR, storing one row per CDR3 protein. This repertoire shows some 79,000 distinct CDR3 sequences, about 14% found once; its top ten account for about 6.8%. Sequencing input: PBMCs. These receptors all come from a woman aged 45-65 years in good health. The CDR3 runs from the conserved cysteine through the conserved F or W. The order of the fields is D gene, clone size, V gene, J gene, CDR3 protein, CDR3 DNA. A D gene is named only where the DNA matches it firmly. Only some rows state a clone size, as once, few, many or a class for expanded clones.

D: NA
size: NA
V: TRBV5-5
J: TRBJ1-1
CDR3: CASSPMGQGNTEAFF
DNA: TGTGCCAGCAGCCCAATGGGACAAGGGAACACTGAAGCTTTCTTT

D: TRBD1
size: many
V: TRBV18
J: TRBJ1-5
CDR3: CASSRQGYNQPQHF
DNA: TGTGCCAGCTCACGACAGGGATACAATCAGCCCCAGCATTTT

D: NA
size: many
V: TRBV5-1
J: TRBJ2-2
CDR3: CASSLSRTDLTGELFF
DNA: TGCGCCAGCAGCTTGTCTAGGACAGATCTCACCGGGGAGCTGTTTTTT

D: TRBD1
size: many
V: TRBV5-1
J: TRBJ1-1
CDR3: CASSPGQGETEAFF
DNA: TGCGCCAGCAGCCCCGGACAGGGGGAAACTGAAGCTTTCTTT

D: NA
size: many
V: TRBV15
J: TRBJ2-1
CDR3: CATSRDPDSNEQFF
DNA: TGTGCCACCAGCAGAGATCCCGACAGCAATGAGCAGTTCTTC

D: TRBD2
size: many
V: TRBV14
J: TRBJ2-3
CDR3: CASSRRVAGVTDTQYF
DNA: TGTGCCAGCAGCCGACGAGTAGCGGGGGTCACAGATACGCAGTATTTT

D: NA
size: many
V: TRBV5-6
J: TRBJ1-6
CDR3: CASSMTASGVNSPLHF
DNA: TGTGCCAGCAGCATGACAGCGTCAGGGGTTAATTCACCCCTCCACTTT

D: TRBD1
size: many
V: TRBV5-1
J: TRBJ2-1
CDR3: CASTPTGAPYNEQFF
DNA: TGCGCCAGCACCCCCACAGGGGCACCTTACAATGAGCAGTTCTTC

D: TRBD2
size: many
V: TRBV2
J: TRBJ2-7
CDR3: CASSESSSGSYEQYF
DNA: TGTGCCAGCAGTGAAAGTTCTAGCGGGAGTTACGAGCAGTACTTC

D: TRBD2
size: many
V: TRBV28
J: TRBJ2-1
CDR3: CASTPLASGRYNEQFF
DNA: TGTGCCAGCACCCCTCTGGCTAGCGGGAGATACAATGAGCAGTTCTTC

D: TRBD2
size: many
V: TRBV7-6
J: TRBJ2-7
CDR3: CASSPRTSGYYEQYF
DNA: TGTGCCAGCAGCCCTCGGACTAGCGGGTACTACGAGCAGTACTTC

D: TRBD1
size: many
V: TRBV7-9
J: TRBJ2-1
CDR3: CASSRDRGPRFF
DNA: TGTGCCAGCAGCCGGGACAGGGGGCCGAGGTTCTTC

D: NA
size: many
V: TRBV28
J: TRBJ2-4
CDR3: CASSLPGSNIQYF
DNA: TGTGCCAGCAGTCTGCCGGGGTCAAACATTCAGTACTTC

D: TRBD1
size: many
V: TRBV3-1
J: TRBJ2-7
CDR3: CASRRDRGPTYEQYF
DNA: TGTGCCAGCAGACGTGACAGGGGGCCAACCTACGAGCAGTACTTC

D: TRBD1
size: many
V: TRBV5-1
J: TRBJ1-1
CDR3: CASSPGGQGTEAFF
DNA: TGCGCCAGCAGCCCCGGGGGACAGGGGACTGAAGCTTTCTTT

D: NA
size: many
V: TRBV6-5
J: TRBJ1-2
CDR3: CASSYSQGFYGYTF
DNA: TGTGCCAGCAGTTACTCGCAGGGGTTCTATGGCTACACCTTC

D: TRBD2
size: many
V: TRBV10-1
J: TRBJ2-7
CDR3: CASSSSLAGDNYEQYF
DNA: TGCGCCAGCAGTAGCAGCCTAGCGGGAGACAACTACGAGCAGTACTTC

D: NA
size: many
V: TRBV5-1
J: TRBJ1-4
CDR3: CASSLGGQDGEKLFF
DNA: TGCGCCAGCAGCTTGGGGGGGCAGGATGGTGAAAAACTGTTTTTT

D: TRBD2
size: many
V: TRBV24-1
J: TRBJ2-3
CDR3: CAIGEAGSTDTQYF
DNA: TGTGCCATTGGGGAAGCGGGATCCACAGATACGCAGTATTTT

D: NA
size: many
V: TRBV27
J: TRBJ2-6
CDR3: CASTLNQAGANVLTF
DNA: TGTGCCAGCACCCTTAACCAAGCTGGGGCCAACGTCCTGACTTTC

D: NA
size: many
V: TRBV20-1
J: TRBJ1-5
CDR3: CSARGGGGRSNQPQHF
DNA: TGCAGTGCTAGAGGAGGAGGAGGGAGAAGCAATCAGCCCCAGCATTTT

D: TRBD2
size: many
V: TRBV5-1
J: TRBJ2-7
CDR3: CASSLTSGGFGMPYEQYF
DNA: TGCGCCAGCAGCTTAACTAGCGGGGGATTTGGGATGCCCTACGAGCAGTACTTC

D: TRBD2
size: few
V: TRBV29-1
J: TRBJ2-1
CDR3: CSVAGLASNEQFF
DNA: TGCAGCGTTGCAGGACTAGCGAGTAATGAGCAGTTCTTC

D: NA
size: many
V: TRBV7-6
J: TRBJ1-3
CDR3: CASSPESSGNTIYF
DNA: TGTGCCAGCAGCCCAGAGAGCTCTGGAAACACCATATATTTT

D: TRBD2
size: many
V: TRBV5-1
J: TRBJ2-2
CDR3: CASSRVAGDRTGELFF
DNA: TGCGCCAGCAGCAGAGTAGCGGGAGATCGGACCGGGGAGCTGTTTTTT

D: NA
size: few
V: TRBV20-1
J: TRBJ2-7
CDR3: CSAPALDRNSYEQYF
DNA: TGCAGTGCTCCAGCCTTGGACAGAAACTCCTACGAGCAGTACTTC

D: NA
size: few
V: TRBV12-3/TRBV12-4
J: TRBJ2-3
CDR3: CASSLLPAPGDTQYF
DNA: TGTGCCAGCAGTTTATTACCAGCCCCGGGAGATACGCAGTATTTT

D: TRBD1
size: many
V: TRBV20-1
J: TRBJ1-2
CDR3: CSARGRTGEVGYTF
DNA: TGCAGTGCTAGAGGGAGGACAGGGGAGGTTGGCTACACCTTC

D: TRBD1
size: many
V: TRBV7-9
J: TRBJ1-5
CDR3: CASSPPGQGSQPQHF
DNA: TGTGCCAGCAGCCCACCGGGACAGGGAAGTCAGCCCCAGCATTTT

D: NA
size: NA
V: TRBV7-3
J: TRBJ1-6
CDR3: CAGSFGREVGSPLHF
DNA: TGTGCCGGCAGCTTTGGACGCGAAGTAGGCTCACCCCTCCACTTT

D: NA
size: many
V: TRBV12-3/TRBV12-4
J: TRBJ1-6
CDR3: CASTPGGWNSPLHF
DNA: TGTGCCAGCACCCCCGGGGGATGGAATTCACCCCTCCACTTT

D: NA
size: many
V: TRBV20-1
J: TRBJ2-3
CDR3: CSALGRDADTQYF
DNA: TGCAGTGCTCTCGGCAGGGACGCAGATACGCAGTATTTT

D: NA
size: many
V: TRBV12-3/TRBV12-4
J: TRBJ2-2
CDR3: CASSLVPTGELFF
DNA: TGTGCCAGCAGTCTTGTTCCTACCGGGGAGCTGTTTTTT

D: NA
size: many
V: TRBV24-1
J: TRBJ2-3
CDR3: CATSSYRGKSTDTQYF
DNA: TGTGCCACCAGTTCATACCGGGGGAAGAGCACAGATACGCAGTATTTT

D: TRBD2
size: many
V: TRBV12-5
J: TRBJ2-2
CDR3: CASGLSTSGRNTGELFF
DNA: TGTGCTAGTGGTTTGTCTACTAGCGGGAGGAACACCGGGGAGCTGTTTTTT

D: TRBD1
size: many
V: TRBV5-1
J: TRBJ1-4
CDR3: CASRQTGTTNEKLFF
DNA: TGCGCCAGCAGACAGACAGGGACCACTAATGAAAAACTGTTTTTT

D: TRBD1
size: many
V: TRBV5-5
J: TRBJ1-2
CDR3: CASSLKQGNYGYTF
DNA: TGTGCCAGCAGCTTGAAACAGGGGAACTATGGCTACACCTTC

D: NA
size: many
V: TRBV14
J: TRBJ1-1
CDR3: CASSQDFGTEAFF
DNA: TGTGCCAGCAGCCAAGATTTCGGGACTGAAGCTTTCTTT

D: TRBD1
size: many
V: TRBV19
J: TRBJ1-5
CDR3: CASMGQGVYSNQPQHF
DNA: TGTGCCAGTATGGGACAGGGGGTCTATAGCAATCAGCCCCAGCATTTT

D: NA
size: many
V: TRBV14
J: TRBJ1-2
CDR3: CASSQSINYGYTF
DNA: TGTGCCAGCAGCCAGTCTATCAACTATGGCTACACCTTC